Here is one T cell receptor beta chain with its context. This sample is part of a study of PD-L1 blockade in urothelial cancer. In the study overall: Of 28 to 35 patients, around 25 were males with bladder-origin urothelial cancer. Treatment start was followed by blood analysis at 3 weeks (second dose) and again at 6 weeks. A median approximately 150,000 T cells were found in blood samples.

Sequenced by immunoSEQ multiplex PCR; TCRdb stores in-frame clones only, minus some. The sample lists tens of thousands of clones, over 70% occurring once. The CDR3 runs 16 residues. Unmatched junction bases numbered 14, after V lost 10 bases and J lost 2 bases. CDR1 MGHDK and CDR2 SYGVNS come from the germline V gene. This clonotype originated in a man aged 70 or older with urothelial cancer. The chain employs TRBV25-1 and TRBJ2-3; TRBD1 aligns across 8 bases. The source material was PBMCs, sampled around atezolizumab (anti-PD-L1) treatment. The CDR3 DNA reads TGTGCCACCGATTCGGACAGGGCCGGTGACACAGATACGCAGTATTTT. Translated: CATDSDRAGDTDTQYF.